Listed below are T cell receptor beta chains from one sample, sequenced in a study of T-cell reconstitution after alpha-beta-depleted transplantation in children. TCRdb re-analysed the PCR reads in MiXCR, keeping a single row per CDR3 protein. The sample lists 490,000 or so distinct CDR3 sequences; approximately 12% were seen once. The material sequenced was PBMCs from the stem cell graft donor, taken from the stem cell graft. Receptor source: a human donor who donated a stem cell graft to a child with combined immunodeficiency. Both conserved end residues are trimmed from each CDR3. The order of the fields is J gene, V gene, CDR3 protein.

TRBJ2-7 | TRBV24-1 | ATSVSAANHEQY
TRBJ1-1 | TRBV11-2 | ASSLVEGAGKTF
TRBJ2-1 | TRBV2 | ASSGALYNEQF
TRBJ1-2 | TRBV21-1 | ASSKVVNPRTGGGDYGYT
TRBJ2-7 | TRBV11-2 | ASSLVGPDDEQY
TRBJ2-1 | TRBV7-2 | ASSFGSPHNEQF
TRBJ1-1 | TRBV12-5 | ASAYDRERFWTEAF
TRBJ1-2 | TRBV7-2 | ASSLELTGGGGYT
TRBJ1-1 | TRBV9 | ASSPTGVPEAF
TRBJ2-2 | TRBV29-1 | SVVPRLTGELF
TRBJ2-7 | TRBV20-1 | SARDLSGGSYEQY
TRBJ2-7 | TRBV9 | ASSVAGGQTSGEQY
TRBJ2-1 | TRBV24-1 | ATSEGQGIEQF
TRBJ2-5 | TRBV4-2 | ASSQATGTQY
TRBJ2-7 | TRBV20-1 | SADSGTTSFEQY
TRBJ2-1 | TRBV5-4 | ASSFLAGGPVDEQF
TRBJ2-7 | TRBV7-9 | ASSLTGGYVNEQY
TRBJ1-2 | TRBV7-9 | ASSFGTSADYGYT
TRBJ2-7 | TRBV7-9 | ASSLVGPWYEQY
TRBJ1-5 | TRBV28 | ASSSPPQPQH
TRBJ2-5 | TRBV6-6 | ASSYSETQY
TRBJ2-1 | TRBV4-3 | ASSPMWRPRSYNEQF
TRBJ2-3 | TRBV5-6 | ASQNTGTLTSTDTQY
TRBJ2-3 | TRBV21-1 | ASRSSGIGPDTQY
TRBJ2-1 | TRBV9 | ASSLEIQPNPYNEQF
TRBJ2-2 | TRBV12-3/TRBV12-4 | ASTPGPSRDNGELF
TRBJ2-2 | TRBV20-1 | SARDRRRGLAGELF
TRBJ1-4 | TRBV12-3/TRBV12-4 | ASSPGTRGGEKLF
TRBJ2-4 | TRBV29-1 | SVEPQLPGVAKNIQY
TRBJ2-5 | TRBV3-1 | ASSIGGGVTQY
TRBJ2-5 | TRBV29-1 | SVGQGQRETQY
TRBJ2-5 | TRBV6-2/TRBV6-3 | ASKKGLAGVYETQY
TRBJ1-3 | TRBV5-1 | ASSLEPRTGNTIY
TRBJ1-1 | TRBV30 | ASARDRHTEAF
TRBJ2-2 | TRBV12-3/TRBV12-4 | ASSRRAGGAGELF
TRBJ2-7 | TRBV20-1 | SARDPGGAGTYEQY
TRBJ2-1 | TRBV12-3/TRBV12-4 | ASSCAIGVGYNEQF
TRBJ1-1 | TRBV5-6 | ASSLIFNRGNLNTEAF
TRBJ2-3 | TRBV7-3 | ASSFGGGTYTQY
TRBJ2-1 | TRBV30 | AWSWALGNEQF
TRBJ1-1 | TRBV12-3/TRBV12-4 | ASSTDNRAF
TRBJ2-7 | TRBV13 | ASSRRTGGYEQY
TRBJ2-3 | TRBV7-9 | ASSLAGGPYTDTQY
TRBJ2-5 | TRBV12-3/TRBV12-4 | ASSATGEETQY
TRBJ2-5 | TRBV12-3/TRBV12-4 | ASRYGRAPQETQY
TRBJ2-5 | TRBV24-1 | ATSQTGPSETQY
TRBJ2-2 | TRBV15 | ATGEHANTGELF
TRBJ1-5 | TRBV10-3 | AIRGQGGQPQH